This TCR beta chain was captured by sequencing in a study of cytomegalovirus exposure and HLA in healthy donors (dated by TCRdb to 2017 to 2019). At the level of the whole study: In an earlier analysis of roughly 500 of the donors, 276 Gb of sequence data and 117 million unique TCR beta sequences from roughly 180 million T cells were reported. An early release covering roughly 600 HLA-typed donors comprised approximately 300 gigabases of sequencing data and around 86 million unique TCR sequences. Of the roughly 430 genotyped donors, around 81% fell in the genetic ancestry cluster associated with self-reported Caucasian donors. The study aimed to test whether cataloging public T cell receptors could reveal signatures of past pathogen exposure. The study profiled the T cell repertoires of hundreds of subjects by immunosequencing and related them to cytomegalovirus serostatus. A separate validation cohort of 100 to 150 different subjects was used in addition to the roughly 700-subject first cohort. The study combined high-throughput TCR immunosequencing, statistical association of individual TCRs with disease status, and machine learning to predict cytomegalovirus infection status. To study patterns of TCR occurrence, a later analysis re-analyzed previously published TCR beta repertoires from 550 to 800 donors and added high-resolution HLA genotyping. Rather than using new phenotypic data, the later analysis identified candidate immune exposures from TCR beta sequences and from how often those sequences occurred across donors. In an earlier analysis of a few hundred of the donors, high-throughput TCR beta sequencing was used to judge whether each TCR beta V gene segment behaved as functional or pseudogenic. Donor age, sex, ethnicity and CMV serostatus were compiled alongside the repertoire data. In a later genetic analysis, genome-wide SNP genotypes for about three fifths of the roughly 670 donors were used, and that subset was treated as a discovery cohort. Every discovery cohort repertoire had been produced on one sequencing platform. HLA typing included class I and class II loci at four-digit resolution. The number of donors typed differed by locus, with about 629-630 for A, B, C, DRB1 and DQB1, 522 for DQA1, 600 to 610 for DPA1, and roughly 450 for DPB1. Because of strong linkage in the cohort, roughly five DR-DQ haplotypes were treated as single units for association and clustering. Across 300 to 400 genotyped donors of the cohort, an average of roughly 200,000 unique TCR beta nucleotide sequences per donor were sequenced, and approximately 19% of those sequences were non-productive. General study outcomes and caveats: The cohort was sequenced for TCR beta chains only, and without alpha or paired-chain data the features that could be detected were limited. Broadly in line with IMGT annotations, most TCR beta V segments showed up in productive rearrangements about 90% or about 30% of the time in an earlier analysis of about 500 of the donors. V-gene and J-gene trimming of TCR beta chains was associated with a missense DCLRE1C variant in a later genetic analysis, and the association was replicated in an independent cohort. The sequencing pipeline was judged likely to have produced a cluster of highly shared sequence variants as a technical artifact. A later analysis found that HLA-associated TCR beta chains were more clonally expanded and had lower generation probabilities than equally common non-associated chains. Across donors, most TCR sequences were observed very rarely, whereas some public TCRs were present in many individuals. At a false discovery rate of 0.05, a later analysis linked about 17,000 TCR beta sequences to specific HLA alleles. A later analysis found that TCR association rates varied across HLA loci, with DRB1 alleles showing the most associated TCRs and HLA-C alleles the fewest. Some IMGT-functional V segments, including TRBV6-2 and TRBV6-3, could not be distinguished by the 87-base-pair reads and were therefore excluded. Correlated functional status among segregating V segments might reflect linkage disequilibrium, but an unknown experimental factor could not be ruled out. In vitro tests confirmed that three of the cytomegalovirus-associated TCR beta chains recognize cytomegalovirus antigens. CMV serostatus was the only immune exposure information available for the cohort. According to a later analysis, most CMV-associated TCR beta chains appeared to be HLA-restricted, and the HLA associations seemed to be driven largely by CMV exposure. A further reported finding was that TCR beta sequences accurately predicted the HLA-A and HLA-B alleles for most subjects in the first cohort. When HLA alleles, especially DR and DQ, strongly co-occurred, attributing TCR associations to individual alleles was difficult. Roughly uniform sequencing depth across donors was assumed in presence/absence analyses, although this assumption may not hold. The classifier was reported to diagnose cytomegalovirus status with high specificity and sensitivity in both the original and validation cohorts. Several of the top co-occurrence clusters appeared to be linked to parvovirus B19, influenza, CMV and Epstein-Barr virus, according to a later analysis. In a later genetic analysis, fewer N-insertions in productive TCRs were reported among donors in an Asian-associated ancestry cluster than the roughly 700-donor mean. The earlier analysis of 450 to 700 of the donors excluded fewer than 20 rarely observed V segments, including chromosome 9 orphons, because counts were too low. The study gave a list of 150 to 200 TCR beta chains associated with cytomegalovirus. HLA typing was unavailable for some donors at each locus, so association tests used only the typed subset. The authors suggested that the approach could potentially be extended to other disease states and immunological phenotypes.

The cohort consisted of approximately 690 healthy bone marrow donors. At the time of sampling, all cohort members were nominally healthy, though unrecorded immune exposures were likely present. The donor was CMV seropositive and was included in the group of some 290 seropositive cohort members. A peripheral blood sample was collected from each donor, and TCR beta sequencing was performed on peripheral blood mononuclear cells. The Qiagen DNeasy Blood Extraction Kit was used to extract genomic DNA from the blood cell samples. This clone was detected a few times. Its antigen is currently not known. No per-base quality is available; no much larger clone lies one base away. Sequences MNHNY (CDR1) and SVGAGI (CDR2) are obtained from the germline V gene (reference sequence). The cysteine opens and the phenylalanine closes a CDR3 of 12 amino acids. Only the CDR3 region is kept as DNA, spanning 36 bases read in frame from base 1. Relative to germline, V is 3 bases shorter and J is 6 bases shorter, with 6 bases between their ends.

The library was obtained by the immunoSEQ multiplex PCR assay. The multiplex PCR relied on a mix of 60 forward primers for TCR Vbeta segments and 13 reverse primers for TCR Jbeta segments. Amplification of the CDR3 region of rearranged TCR beta genes was performed with a multiplex PCR assay on genomic DNA. On the Illumina HiSeq System, the amplified TCR beta libraries were sequenced as 87-base-pair reads. The authors' pipeline ran thus. In a later analysis, tens of millions of unique TCR beta chains were counted across the 690 or so repertoires, and roughly 11 million of these chains were shared by at least two donors. A nearest-neighbor algorithm error-corrected the raw reads and collapsed the reads into unique sequences, merging closely related sequences to remove PCR and sequencing errors. Alignment of CDR3 sequences to IMGT reference sequences was used to assign V, D and J gene segments. For a sequence to be retained, at least a six-nucleotide match to both a V gene segment and a J gene segment was required. Rearrangements were classified as productive when the CDR3 lacked stop codons and remained in frame with V and J, and all other rearrangements were classified as non-productive. CDR3 was defined by IMGT convention, running from the second conserved V-encoded cysteine to the conserved J-encoded phenylalanine. The earlier analysis of around 640 of the donors excluded sequences that lacked an unambiguous match to a single V gene segment. In an earlier analysis of some 590 of the donors, V segments were called functional above 56.7% productive rearrangements and were called segregating when the between-donor standard deviation exceeded 5%. To diagnose cytomegalovirus status from the catalog of TCR beta chain sequences, a statistical classification framework was built. In a later analysis, TCR nucleotide sequences were compared against IMGT/GENE-DB human TR gene sequences so that V and J genes could be assigned. Using the TCRdist pipeline, a later analysis assigned CDR3 sequences along with most-parsimonious VDJ recombination scenarios. A later analysis defined each TCR beta chain by its CDR3 amino acid sequence plus V-gene family, and excluded reads lacking a unique V-gene family. As a way to deal with suspected cross-contamination and a sequencing artifact, a later analysis dropped roughly 600 nucleotide sequences that were highly shared and had low generation probability. A later analysis calculated a clonal expansion index for each public chain from normalized within-repertoire ranks of inferred template counts. In a later analysis, generation probabilities were computed with a VDJ recombination model fitted to out-of-frame rearrangements, and the resulting probabilities were checked against IGoR. A later analysis scored TCR-TCR, TCR-HLA and TCR-CMV co-occurrence with hypergeometric tests, applying a repertoire-size bias correction to TCR pairs. False discovery rates were estimated in a later analysis by permuting HLA or CMV assignments 20 times. In a later analysis, co-occurring TCRs were grouped with DBSCAN, and TCRdist sequence similarity was added when clustering was performed within HLA-allele-positive subsets. Repertoires with fewer than 30,000 or more than 120,000 public chains were left out of co-occurrence clustering, as were about 5 repertoires with anomalous nucleotide sharing. The source is immuneACCESS, and TCRdb retained only in-frame sequences with V and J called. Part of the clones is not carried over; for the studies checked, unresolved V genes explain less than half of this, and the remainder is unexplained. V and J calls and clone size come straight from that table; D and trimming were deduced from the DNA. Present in this sample are under 200,000 clones, roughly 85% of which were seen just once. Almost 9.5% of the sample comes from the top ten.

This sequence uses TRBV6-6 and TRBJ2-1; the D gene identity is not certain. The sequenced material came from PBMCs. The sequence was collected from a man younger than 35 in good health and CMV-seropositive. The nucleotides read TGTGCCAGCAGTTATCAACTCAATGAGCAGTTCTTC. This gives the protein CASSYQLNEQFF.